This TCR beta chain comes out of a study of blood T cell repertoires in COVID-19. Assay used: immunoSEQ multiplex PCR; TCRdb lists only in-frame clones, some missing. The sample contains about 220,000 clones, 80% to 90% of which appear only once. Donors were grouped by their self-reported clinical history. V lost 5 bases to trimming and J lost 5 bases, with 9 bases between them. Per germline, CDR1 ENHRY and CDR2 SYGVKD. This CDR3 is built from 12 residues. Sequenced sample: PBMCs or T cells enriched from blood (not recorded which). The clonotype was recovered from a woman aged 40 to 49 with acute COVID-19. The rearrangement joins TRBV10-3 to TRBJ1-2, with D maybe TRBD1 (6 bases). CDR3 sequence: CAISQGQYGYTF. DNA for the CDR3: TGTGCCATCAGTCAAGGACAGTATGGCTACACCTTC.